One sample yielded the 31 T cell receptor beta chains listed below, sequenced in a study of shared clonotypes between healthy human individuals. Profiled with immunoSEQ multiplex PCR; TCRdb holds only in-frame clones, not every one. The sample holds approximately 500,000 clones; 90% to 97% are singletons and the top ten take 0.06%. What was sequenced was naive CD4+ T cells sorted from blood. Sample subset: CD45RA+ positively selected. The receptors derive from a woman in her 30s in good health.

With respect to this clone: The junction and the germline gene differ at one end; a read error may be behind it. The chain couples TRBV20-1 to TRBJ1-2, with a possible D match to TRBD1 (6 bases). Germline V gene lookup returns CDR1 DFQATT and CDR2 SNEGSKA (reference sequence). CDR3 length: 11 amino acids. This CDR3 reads CSARRDTPRDF. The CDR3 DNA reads TGCAGTGCTAGAAGGGACACTCCGCGGGACTTC.

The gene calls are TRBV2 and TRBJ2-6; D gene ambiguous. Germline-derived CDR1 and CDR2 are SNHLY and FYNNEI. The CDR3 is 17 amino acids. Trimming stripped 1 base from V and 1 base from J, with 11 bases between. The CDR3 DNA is TGTGCCAGCAGTGAAGAGGGCGTGGGTTCTGGGGCCAACGTCCTGACTTTC. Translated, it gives CASSEEGVGSGANVLTF.

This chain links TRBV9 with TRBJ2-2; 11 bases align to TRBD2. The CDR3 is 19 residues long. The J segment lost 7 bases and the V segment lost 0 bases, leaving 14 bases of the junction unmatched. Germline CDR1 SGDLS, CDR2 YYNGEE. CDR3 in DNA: TGTGCCAGCAGCGTAGCTACTTCGACTAGCGGGACCCCAGTCGGGGAGCTGTTTTTT. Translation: CASSVATSTSGTPVGELFF.

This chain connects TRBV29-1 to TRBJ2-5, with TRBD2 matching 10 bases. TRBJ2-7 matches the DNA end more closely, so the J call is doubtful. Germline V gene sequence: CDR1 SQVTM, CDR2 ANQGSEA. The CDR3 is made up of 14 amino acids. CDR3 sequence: CSVRKREGGYEQYF. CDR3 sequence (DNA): TGCAGCGTTAGGAAGCGGGAGGGTGGGTACGAGCAGTACTTC.

The CDR3 coding sequence is TGCGCCAGCAGCTTGGGGGACAACTCGTACGAGCAGTACTTC. This encodes CASSLGDNSYEQYF. The rearrangement uses TRBV5-1 and TRBJ2-7; possible D gene TRBD1, 6 bases. Germline CDR1 SGHRS, CDR2 YFSETQ. This CDR3 is built from 14 residues. V was pared by 0 bases and J by 4 bases, with 11 bases between.

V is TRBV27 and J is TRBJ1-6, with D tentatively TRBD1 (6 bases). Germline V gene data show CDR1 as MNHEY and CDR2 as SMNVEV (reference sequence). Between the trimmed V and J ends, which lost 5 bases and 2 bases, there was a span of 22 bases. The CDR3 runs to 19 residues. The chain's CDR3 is CASSIQGFRLPAYNSPLHF. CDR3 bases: TGTGCCAGCAGTATACAGGGCTTCAGACTTCCCGCCTATAATTCACCCCTCCACTTT.

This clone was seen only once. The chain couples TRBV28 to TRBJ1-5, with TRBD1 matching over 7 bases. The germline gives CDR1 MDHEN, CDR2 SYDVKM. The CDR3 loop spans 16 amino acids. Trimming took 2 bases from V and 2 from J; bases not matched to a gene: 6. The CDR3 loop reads CASSLPRQGGNQPQHF. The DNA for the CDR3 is TGTGCCAGCAGTTTACCAAGACAGGGTGGCAATCAGCCCCAGCATTTT. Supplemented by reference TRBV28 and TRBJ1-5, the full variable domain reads DVKVTQSSRYLVKRTGEKVFLECVQDMDHENMFWYRQDPGLGLRLIYFSYDVKMKEKGDIPEGYSVSREKKERFSLILESASTNQTSMYLCASSLPRQGGNQPQHFGDGTRLSIL.

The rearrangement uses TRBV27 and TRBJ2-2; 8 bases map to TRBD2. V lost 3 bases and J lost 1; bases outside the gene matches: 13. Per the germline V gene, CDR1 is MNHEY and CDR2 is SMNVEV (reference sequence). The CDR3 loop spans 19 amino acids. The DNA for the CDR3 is TGTGCCAGCAGTTTGAGCGGATCGGGGGGACTAGAGAACACCGGGGAGCTGTTTTTT. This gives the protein CASSLSGSGGLENTGELFF.

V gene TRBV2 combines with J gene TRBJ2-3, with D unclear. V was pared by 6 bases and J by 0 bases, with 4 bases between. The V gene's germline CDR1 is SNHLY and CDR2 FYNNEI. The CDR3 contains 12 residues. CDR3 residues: CASSPSTDTQYF. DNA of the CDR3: TGTGCCAGCAGCCCCAGCACAGATACGCAGTATTTT.

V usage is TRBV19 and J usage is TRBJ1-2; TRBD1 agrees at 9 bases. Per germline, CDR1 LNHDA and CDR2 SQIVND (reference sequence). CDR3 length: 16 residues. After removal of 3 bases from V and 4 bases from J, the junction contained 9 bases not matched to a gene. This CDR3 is CASSIGAGTGTYGYTF. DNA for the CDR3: TGTGCCAGTAGTATTGGAGCCGGGACAGGGACCTATGGCTACACCTTC. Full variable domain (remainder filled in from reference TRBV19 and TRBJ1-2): DGGITQSPKYLFRKEGQNVTLSCEQNLNHDAMYWYRQDPGQGLRLIYYSQIVNDFQKGDIAEGYSVSREKKESFPLTVTSAQKNPTAFYLCASSIGAGTGTYGYTFGSGTRLTVV.

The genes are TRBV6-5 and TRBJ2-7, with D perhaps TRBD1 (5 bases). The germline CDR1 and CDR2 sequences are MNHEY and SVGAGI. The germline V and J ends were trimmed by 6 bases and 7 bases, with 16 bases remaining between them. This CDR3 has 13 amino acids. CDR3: CASRKDKGREQYF. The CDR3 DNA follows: TGTGCCAGCAGGAAGGACAAGGGCAGGGAGCAGTACTTC.

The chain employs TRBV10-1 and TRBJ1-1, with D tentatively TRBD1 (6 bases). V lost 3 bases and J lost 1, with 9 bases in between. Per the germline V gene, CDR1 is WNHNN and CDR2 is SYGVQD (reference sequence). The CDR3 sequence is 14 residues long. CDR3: CASSDRTANTEAFF. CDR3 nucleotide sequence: TGCGCCAGCAGTGATCGGACAGCGAACACTGAAGCTTTCTTT.

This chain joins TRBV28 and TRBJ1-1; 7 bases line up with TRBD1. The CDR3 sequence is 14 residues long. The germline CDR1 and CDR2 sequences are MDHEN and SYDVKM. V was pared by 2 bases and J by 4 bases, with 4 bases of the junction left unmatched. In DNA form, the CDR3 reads TGTGCCAGCAGTTTACAGGGGGTAAGCACTGAAGCTTTCTTT. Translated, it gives CASSLQGVSTEAFF.

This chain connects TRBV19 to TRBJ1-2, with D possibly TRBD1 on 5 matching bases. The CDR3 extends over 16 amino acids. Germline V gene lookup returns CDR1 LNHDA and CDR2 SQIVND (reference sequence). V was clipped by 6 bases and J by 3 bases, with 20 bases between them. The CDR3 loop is CASRTGEIVGDYGYTF. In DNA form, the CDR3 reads TGTGCCAGTAGGACGGGGGAAATAGTAGGCGACTATGGCTACACCTTC.

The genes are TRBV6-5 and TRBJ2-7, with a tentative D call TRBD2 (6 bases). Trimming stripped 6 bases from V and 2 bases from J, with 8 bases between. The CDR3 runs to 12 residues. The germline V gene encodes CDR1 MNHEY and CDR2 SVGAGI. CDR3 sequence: CASSRGAYEQYF. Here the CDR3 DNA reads TGTGCCAGCAGCCGCGGGGCCTACGAGCAGTACTTC.

In DNA form, the CDR3 reads TGTGCCAGCAGTCCGCGGGGGGCCTACGAGCAGTACTTC. It codes for CASSPRGAYEQYF. The rearrangement links TRBV27 to TRBJ2-7, with 8 bases that match TRBD2. The CDR3 sequence is 13 residues long. The germline CDR1 and CDR2 sequences are MNHEY and SMNVEV (reference sequence). Losses at the gene ends were 5 bases for V and 2 bases for J; bases not matched to a gene: 2.

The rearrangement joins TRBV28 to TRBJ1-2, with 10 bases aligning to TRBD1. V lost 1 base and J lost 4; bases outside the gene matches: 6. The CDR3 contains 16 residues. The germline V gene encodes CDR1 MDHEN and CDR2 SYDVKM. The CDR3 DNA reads TGTGCCAGCAGTTTATTCCGACAGGGGGCCGCCTATGGCTACACCTTC. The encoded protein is CASSLFRQGAAYGYTF.

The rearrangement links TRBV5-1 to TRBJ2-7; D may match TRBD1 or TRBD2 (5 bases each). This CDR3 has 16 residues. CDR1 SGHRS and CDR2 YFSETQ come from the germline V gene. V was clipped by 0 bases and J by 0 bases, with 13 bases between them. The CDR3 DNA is TGCGCCAGCAGCTTGGCGAGGGCAAGGGGCTCCTACGAGCAGTACTTC. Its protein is CASSLARARGSYEQYF.

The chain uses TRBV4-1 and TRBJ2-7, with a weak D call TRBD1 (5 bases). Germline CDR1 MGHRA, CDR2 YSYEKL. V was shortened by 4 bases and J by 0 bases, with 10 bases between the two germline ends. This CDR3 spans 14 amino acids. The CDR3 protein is CASSRGDSSYEQYF. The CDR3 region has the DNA TGCGCCAGCAGCCGCGGAGACAGCTCCTACGAGCAGTACTTC.

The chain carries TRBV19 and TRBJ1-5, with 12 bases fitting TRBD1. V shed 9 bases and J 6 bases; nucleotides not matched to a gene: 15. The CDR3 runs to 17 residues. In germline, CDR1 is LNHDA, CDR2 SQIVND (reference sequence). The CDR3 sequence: CASTPEGQGAFGQPQHF. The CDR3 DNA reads TGTGCCAGCACCCCCGAGGGACAGGGGGCTTTCGGTCAGCCCCAGCATTTT.

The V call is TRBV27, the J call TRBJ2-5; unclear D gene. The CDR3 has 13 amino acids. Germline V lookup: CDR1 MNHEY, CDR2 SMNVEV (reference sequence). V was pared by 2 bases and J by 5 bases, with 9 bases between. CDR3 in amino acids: CASSLVVRETQYF. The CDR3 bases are TGTGCCAGCAGTTTAGTTGTCCGGGAGACCCAGTACTTC.

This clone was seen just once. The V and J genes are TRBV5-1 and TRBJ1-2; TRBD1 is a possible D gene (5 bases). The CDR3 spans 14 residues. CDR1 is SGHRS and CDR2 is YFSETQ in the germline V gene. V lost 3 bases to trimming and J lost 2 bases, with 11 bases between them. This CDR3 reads CASSSRGGNYGYTF. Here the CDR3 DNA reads TGCGCCAGCAGCTCGCGGGGCGGGAACTATGGCTACACCTTC.

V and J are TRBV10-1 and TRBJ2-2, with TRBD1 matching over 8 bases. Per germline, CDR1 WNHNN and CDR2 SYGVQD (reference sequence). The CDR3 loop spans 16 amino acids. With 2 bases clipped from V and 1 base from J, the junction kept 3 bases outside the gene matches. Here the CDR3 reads CASSEPGQGNTGELFF. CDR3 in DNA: TGCGCCAGCAGTGAGCCAGGACAGGGGAACACCGGGGAGCTGTTTTTT.

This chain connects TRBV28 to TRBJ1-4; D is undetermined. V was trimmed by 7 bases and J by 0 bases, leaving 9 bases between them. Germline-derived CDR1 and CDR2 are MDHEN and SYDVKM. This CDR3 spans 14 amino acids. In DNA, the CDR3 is TGTGCCAGCAAACGCCAGTCAACTAATGAAAAACTGTTTTTT. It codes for CASKRQSTNEKLFF.

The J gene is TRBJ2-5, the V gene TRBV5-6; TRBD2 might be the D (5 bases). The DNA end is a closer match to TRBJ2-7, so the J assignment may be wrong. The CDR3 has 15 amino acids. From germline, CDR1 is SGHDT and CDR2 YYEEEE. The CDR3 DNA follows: TGTGCCAGCAACCCCCAAATCGGGATTGGCGGCGAGCAGTACTTC. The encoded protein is CASNPQIGIGGEQYF.

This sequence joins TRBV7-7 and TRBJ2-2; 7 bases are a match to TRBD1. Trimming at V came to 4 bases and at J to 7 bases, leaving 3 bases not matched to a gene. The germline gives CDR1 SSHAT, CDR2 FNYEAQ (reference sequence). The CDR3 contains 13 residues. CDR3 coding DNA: TGTGCCAGCAGCTACAGGGGCGGCGGGGAGCTGTTTTTT. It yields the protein CASSYRGGGELFF.

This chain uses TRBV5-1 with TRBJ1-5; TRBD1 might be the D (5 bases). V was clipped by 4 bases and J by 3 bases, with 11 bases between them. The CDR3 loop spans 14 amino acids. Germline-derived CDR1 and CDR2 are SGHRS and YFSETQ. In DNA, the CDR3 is TGCGCCAGCAGCCCGGGACCGGACAATCAGCCCCAGCATTTT. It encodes CASSPGPDNQPQHF.

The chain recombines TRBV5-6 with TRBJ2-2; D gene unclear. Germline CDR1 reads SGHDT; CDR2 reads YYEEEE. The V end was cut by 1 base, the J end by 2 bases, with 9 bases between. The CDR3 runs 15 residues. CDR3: CASSLRYPNTGELFF. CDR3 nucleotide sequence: TGTGCCAGCAGCTTGCGTTACCCCAACACCGGGGAGCTGTTTTTT.

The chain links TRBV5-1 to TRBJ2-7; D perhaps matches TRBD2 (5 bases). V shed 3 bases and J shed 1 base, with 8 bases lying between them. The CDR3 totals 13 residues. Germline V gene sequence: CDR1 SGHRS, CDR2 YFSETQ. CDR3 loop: CASSSDSSYEQYF. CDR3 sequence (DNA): TGCGCCAGCAGCTCGGACTCTTCCTACGAGCAGTACTTC.

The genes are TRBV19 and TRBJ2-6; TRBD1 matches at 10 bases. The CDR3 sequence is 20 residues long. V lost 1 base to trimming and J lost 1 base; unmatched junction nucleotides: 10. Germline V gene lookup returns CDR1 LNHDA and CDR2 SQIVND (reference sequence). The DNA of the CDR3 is TGTGCCAGTAGTATAGCACCGGGACAGGGGTTCTTGTCTGGGGCCAACGTCCTGACTTTC. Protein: CASSIAPGQGFLSGANVLTF.

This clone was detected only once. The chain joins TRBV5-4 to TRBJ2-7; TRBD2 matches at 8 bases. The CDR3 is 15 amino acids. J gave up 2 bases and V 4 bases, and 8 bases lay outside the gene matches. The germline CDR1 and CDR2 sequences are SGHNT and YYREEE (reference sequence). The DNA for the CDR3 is TGTGCCAGCAGCAGCGGACTAGCCAAACCCTACGAGCAGTACTTC. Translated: CASSSGLAKPYEQYF.